This TCR beta chain emerged from a study of blood T cells in healthy people across ages. Findings of the study overall: The percentage of naive T cells correlated strongly with TCR beta diversity.

With a J-beta primer mix and a sample-barcoded 5' primer, a second PCR ran about 7 to 12 cycles. A template-switch adaptor with 12 random nucleotides tagged each cDNA molecule. From the 5' RACE reads, TCRdb called clonotypes with MiXCR, one entry per CDR3 protein. The sample has some 710,000 distinct CDR3 sequences, about 45% seen once; the top ten hold 15% to 20%. The study recruited healthy Caucasian donors from Russia who were aged about 6 to 95. Approximately 10 milliliters of peripheral blood were drawn from each donor into EDTA-treated tubes. The CDR3 loop spans 13 amino acids. V lost 3 bases, J lost 3 bases, and 6 bases lay in between. Concerning this clonotype itself: Its antigen is undetermined.

This receptor was obtained from an elderly man in good health. V usage is TRBV12-3 or TRBV12-4 and J usage is TRBJ1-5; no reliable D call. Sequencing used blood. The CDR3 region is CASSFQTNQPQHF. The CDR3 nucleotides read TGTGCCAGCAGTTTCCAGACCAATCAGCCCCAGCATTTT.